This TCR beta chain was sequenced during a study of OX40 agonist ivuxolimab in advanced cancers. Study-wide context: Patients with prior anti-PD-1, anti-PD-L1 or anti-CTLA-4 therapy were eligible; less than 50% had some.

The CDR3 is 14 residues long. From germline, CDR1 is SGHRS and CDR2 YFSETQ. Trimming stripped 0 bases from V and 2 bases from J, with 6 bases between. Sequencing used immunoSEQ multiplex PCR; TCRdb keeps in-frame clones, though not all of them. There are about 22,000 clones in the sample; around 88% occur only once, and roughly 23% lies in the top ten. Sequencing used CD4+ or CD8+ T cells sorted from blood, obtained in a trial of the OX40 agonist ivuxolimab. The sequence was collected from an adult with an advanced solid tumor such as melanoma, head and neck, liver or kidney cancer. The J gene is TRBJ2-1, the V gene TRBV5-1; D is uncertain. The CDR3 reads CASSLAVAYNEQFF. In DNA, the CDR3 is TGCGCCAGCAGCTTGGCCGTAGCCTACAATGAGCAGTTCTTC.